These T cell receptor beta chains were read from a single sample in a study of human T cells and chemical hapten exposure. TCRdb passed the RACE reads through MiXCR, listing each CDR3 protein once. The table has tens of thousands of distinct CDR3 sequences, 9.5% to 15% seen once. The sample here was whole blood, taken in connection with sensitization to the hapten diphenylcyclopropenone (DPC). All receptors come from a man younger than 45 with alopecia areata. Some clones in this sample may be carry-over from other donors' samples. Both conserved end residues are part of each CDR3. A D gene is named only where the DNA matches it firmly. Some rows mark clone size as missing; the rest say once, few, many or name a class of expanded clone.

j_call v_call clone_size d_call cdr3_aa cdr3_nt
TRBJ2-1 TRBV11-2 many - CASSLDVSYNEQFF TGTGCCAGCAGCTTGGACGTCTCCTACAATGAGCAGTTCTTC
TRBJ2-3 TRBV6-1 many - CASITSGGTDTQYF TGTGCCAGCATAACCAGCGGAGGCACAGATACGCAGTATTTT
TRBJ2-7 TRBV20-1 - - CSAREGPFGLYF TGCAGTGCTAGAGAAGGACCGTTCGGTCTGTACTTC
TRBJ2-7 TRBV4-2 few - CASSQGARDEQYF TGTGCCAGCAGCCAGGGGGCAAGAGACGAGCAGTACTTC
TRBJ2-1 TRBV29-1 few TRBD2 CSAQIGGGSYNEQFF TGCAGCGCCCAAATCGGCGGGGGAAGCTACAATGAGCAGTTCTTC
TRBJ2-2 TRBV5-1 - - CASSTKFYTVNTGELFF TGCGCCAGCAGCACAAAATTTTACACAGTGAACACCGGGGAGCTGTTTTTT
TRBJ2-4 TRBV12-3/TRBV12-4 few TRBD1 CASSSQGTGLAKNIQYF TGTGCCAGCAGTTCCCAGGGGACAGGACTGGCCAAAAACATTCAGTACTTC
TRBJ2-3 TRBV12-3/TRBV12-4 many - CASREFTDTQYF TGTGCCAGCAGGGAGTTCACAGATACGCAGTATTTT
TRBJ1-1 TRBV5-6 few TRBD1 CASSFGQVMNTEAFF TGTGCCAGCAGCTTTGGACAGGTGATGAACACTGAAGCTTTCTTT
TRBJ1-1 TRBV20-1 few - CSARDTEAFF TGCAGTGCCCGCGACACTGAAGCTTTCTTT
TRBJ2-5 TRBV19 - TRBD1 CASSSGQGVRETQYF TGTGCCAGTAGCTCGGGACAGGGAGTCCGAGAGACCCAGTACTTC
TRBJ2-7 TRBV9 - TRBD2 CASSVEDSGGPQYF TGTGCCAGCAGCGTAGAGGATAGCGGGGGGCCGCAGTACTTC
TRBJ1-2 TRBV18 many - CASSPMGSQTANYGYTF TGTGCCAGCTCACCAATGGGAAGTCAAACAGCTAACTATGGCTACACCTTC
TRBJ2-5 TRBV18 few TRBD1 CASSQFGQGGETQYF TGTGCCAGCTCACAATTCGGACAGGGCGGTGAGACCCAGTACTTC
TRBJ1-1 TRBV6-4 - - CASSDQRGTEAFF TGTGCCAGCAGTGACCAACGGGGCACTGAAGCTTTCTTT
TRBJ1-1 TRBV27 many - CASNEWGAPSNTEAFF TGTGCCAGCAACGAATGGGGGGCCCCCTCAAACACTGAAGCTTTCTTT
TRBJ1-1 TRBV12-3/TRBV12-4 - - CASRGEGRLTEAFF TGTGCCAGCAGGGGGGAAGGGAGACTCACTGAAGCTTTCTTT
TRBJ1-3 TRBV9 few TRBD1 CASSVGQGNGNTIYF TGTGCCAGCAGCGTAGGACAGGGCAACGGAAACACCATATATTTT
TRBJ1-1 TRBV29-1 many TRBD1 CSVPGQGESFF TGCAGCGTCCCCGGACAGGGAGAATCTTTCTTT
TRBJ2-7 TRBV14 few - CASSQQGWAYEQYF TGTGCCAGCAGCCAGCAGGGATGGGCCTACGAGCAGTACTTC
TRBJ2-5 TRBV28 - - CASSVQGFQETQYF TGTGCCAGCAGTGTACAGGGTTTCCAAGAGACCCAGTACTTC
TRBJ2-5 TRBV18 - - CASSPTAGRETQYF TGTGCCAGCTCACCCACAGCAGGAAGGGAGACCCAGTACTTC
TRBJ2-3 TRBV20-1 - TRBD2 CSARKAGSTDTQYF TGCAGTGCTAGGAAAGCGGGGAGCACAGATACGCAGTATTTT
TRBJ1-5 TRBV12-3/TRBV12-4 - TRBD1 CADGTGLQPQHF TGTGCCGACGGGACAGGGTTACAGCCCCAGCATTTT
TRBJ2-3 TRBV7-9 many - CASSNRDPGHLDTQYF TGTGCCAGCAGCAACAGGGACCCAGGGCATCTGGATACGCAGTATTTT
TRBJ2-1 TRBV10-3 many TRBD2 CAISLAGADNEQFF TGTGCCATCAGTTTAGCGGGGGCCGATAATGAGCAGTTCTTC
TRBJ1-2 TRBV5-5 - - CASSIGPGTGSYTF TGTGCCAGCAGCATCGGACCGGGAACTGGTAGCTACACCTTC
TRBJ1-5 TRBV18 few - CASSPQDRPGPQHF TGTGCCAGCTCACCACAAGACAGACCGGGGCCCCAGCATTTT
TRBJ2-2 TRBV4-2 few - CASSQGTEGPTGELFF TGTGCCAGCAGCCAAGGGACAGAAGGTCCCACCGGGGAGCTGTTTTTT
TRBJ2-3 TRBV11-1 - TRBD2 CASSFPRGTSGGPDTQYF TGTGCCAGCAGCTTCCCAAGGGGGACTAGCGGGGGGCCAGATACGCAGTATTTT
TRBJ2-3 TRBV7-9 many - CASSLVGGLRHSTDTQYF TGTGCCAGCAGCTTAGTCGGCGGACTACGTCACAGCACAGATACGCAGTATTTT
TRBJ2-3 TRBV20-1 - - CSARDLVMGDTQYF TGCAGTGCTAGAGACCTTGTGATGGGAGATACGCAGTATTTT
TRBJ1-2 TRBV6-5 few TRBD1 CASSYSYRGSYGYTF TGTGCCAGCAGTTACTCGTACAGGGGATCCTATGGCTACACCTTC
TRBJ1-5 TRBV30 many - CAWSVRLSSNQPQHF TGTGCCTGGAGTGTACGTTTGAGTAGCAATCAGCCCCAGCATTTT
TRBJ2-3 TRBV6-1 - - CATNRADTQYF TGTGCCACAAACCGGGCAGATACGCAGTATTTT
TRBJ2-3 TRBV4-3 - - CASSSEGPYTQYF TGCGCCAGCAGCTCAGAGGGCCCTTATACGCAGTATTTT
TRBJ1-1 TRBV20-1 medium-sized - CSARAGNTEAFF TGCAGTGCTAGAGCCGGGAACACTGAAGCTTTCTTT
TRBJ2-1 TRBV5-1 - - CASSLAAGREQFF TGCGCCAGCAGCTTGGCGGCCGGGCGGGAGCAGTTCTTC
TRBJ2-3 TRBV24-1 few - CATSTGWRTDTQYF TGTGCCACCAGCACGGGTTGGAGAACAGATACGCAGTATTTT
TRBJ1-2 TRBV27 few - CASSLGGLTGGYGYTF TGTGCCAGCAGCCTGGGGGGTTTGACAGGCGGGTATGGCTACACCTTC
TRBJ1-5 TRBV29-1 many - CSVSAQGDQPQHF TGCAGCGTTTCCGCACAGGGTGACCAGCCCCAGCATTTT
TRBJ2-3 TRBV7-2 - TRBD1 CASSSPRGTGGPDTQYF TGTGCCAGCAGCTCCCCGAGAGGGACAGGGGGCCCAGATACGCAGTATTTT
TRBJ1-5 TRBV21-1 many - CASSLPRTENSNQPQHF TGTGCCAGCAGCCTGCCGCGGACGGAGAATAGCAATCAGCCCCAGCATTTT
TRBJ2-5 TRBV12-3/TRBV12-4 - - CASRSSSETQYF TGTGCCAGCAGGTCCAGCTCCGAGACCCAGTACTTC
TRBJ1-1 TRBV28 many - CASRLQGSGAEAFF TGTGCCAGCAGGTTACAGGGAAGTGGTGCTGAAGCTTTCTTT
TRBJ2-7 TRBV7-9 - - CASSPRYEQYF TGTGCCAGCAGCCCCCGCTACGAGCAGTACTTC
TRBJ1-1 TRBV12-5 many - CASGLEENTEAFF TGTGCTAGTGGTTTGGAGGAGAACACTGAAGCTTTCTTT
TRBJ1-6 TRBV12-3/TRBV12-4 many TRBD1 CASSQGTGVNSPLHF TGTGCCAGCAGTCAGGGGACAGGGGTCAATTCACCCCTCCACTTT
TRBJ1-5 TRBV12-3/TRBV12-4 many - CASSLIEGQPQHF TGTGCCAGCAGTTTGATCGAGGGTCAGCCCCAGCATTTT
TRBJ2-7 TRBV20-1 medium-sized - CSATDHSGKILYEQYF TGCAGTGCTACCGACCATTCCGGGAAGATCCTCTACGAGCAGTACTTC
TRBJ1-2 TRBV18 many - CASSASREANYGYTF TGTGCCAGCTCCGCGAGCCGCGAAGCTAACTATGGCTACACCTTC
TRBJ1-2 TRBV7-2 few TRBD1 CASSLGGQRSYGYTF TGTGCCAGCAGCTTAGGGGGACAGCGAAGCTATGGCTACACCTTC
TRBJ1-6 TRBV11-1 - - CASSFDSPKSGSPLHF TGTGCCAGCAGCTTCGACTCGCCCAAATCGGGGTCACCCCTCCACTTT
TRBJ1-1 TRBV4-3 many - CASSREQGLNTEAFF TGCGCCAGCAGCCGCGAACAGGGCTTGAACACTGAAGCTTTCTTT
TRBJ1-1 TRBV29-1 - - CSVEGVEGSVNTEAFF TGCAGCGTTGAAGGGGTGGAGGGGTCCGTGAACACTGAAGCTTTCTTT
TRBJ1-2 TRBV4-3 many TRBD1 CASSQDSQGARGYTF TGCGCCAGCAGCCAAGATAGCCAGGGGGCGCGAGGCTACACCTTC
TRBJ1-3 TRBV30 few - CAWSVRRVGNTIYF TGTGCCTGGAGTGTACGGAGGGTAGGGAACACCATATATTTT
TRBJ2-7 TRBV13 - TRBD1 CASSFWTGAYEQYF TGTGCCAGCAGCTTCTGGACAGGGGCCTACGAGCAGTACTTC